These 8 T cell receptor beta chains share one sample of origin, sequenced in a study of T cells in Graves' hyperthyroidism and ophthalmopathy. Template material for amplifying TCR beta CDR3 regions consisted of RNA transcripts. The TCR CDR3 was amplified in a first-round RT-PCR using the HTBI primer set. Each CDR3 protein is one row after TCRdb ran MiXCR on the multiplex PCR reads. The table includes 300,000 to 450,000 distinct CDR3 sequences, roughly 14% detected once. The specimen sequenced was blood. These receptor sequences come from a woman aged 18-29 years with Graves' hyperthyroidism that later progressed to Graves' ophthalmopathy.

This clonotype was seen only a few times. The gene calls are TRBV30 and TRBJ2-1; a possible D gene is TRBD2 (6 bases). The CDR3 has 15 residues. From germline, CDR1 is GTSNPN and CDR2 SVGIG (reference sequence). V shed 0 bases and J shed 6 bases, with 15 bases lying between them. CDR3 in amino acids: CAWSVLGGYGNEQFF. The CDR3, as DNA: TGTGCCTGGAGTGTACTGGGGGGTTACGGCAATGAGCAGTTCTTC.

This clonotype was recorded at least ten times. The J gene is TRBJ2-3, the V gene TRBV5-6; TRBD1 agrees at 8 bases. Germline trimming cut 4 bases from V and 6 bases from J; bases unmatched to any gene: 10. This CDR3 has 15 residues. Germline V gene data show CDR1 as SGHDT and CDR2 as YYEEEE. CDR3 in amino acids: CASSLLDRDGDTQYF. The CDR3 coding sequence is TGTGCCAGCAGCCTATTGGACAGGGACGGGGATACGCAGTATTTT.

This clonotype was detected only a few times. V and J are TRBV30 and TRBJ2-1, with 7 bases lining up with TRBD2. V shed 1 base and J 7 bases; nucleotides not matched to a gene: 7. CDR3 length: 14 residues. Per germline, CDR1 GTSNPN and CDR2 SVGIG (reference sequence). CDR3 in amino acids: CAWSGTSWRNEQFF. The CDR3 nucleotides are TGTGCCTGGAGTGGGACTAGTTGGCGTAATGAGCAGTTCTTC.

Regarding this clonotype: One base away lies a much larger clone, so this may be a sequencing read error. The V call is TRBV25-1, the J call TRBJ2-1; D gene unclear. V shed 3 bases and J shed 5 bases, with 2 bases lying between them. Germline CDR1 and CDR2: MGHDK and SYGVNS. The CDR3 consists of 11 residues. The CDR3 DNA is TGTGCCAGCAGTGATCACAATGAGCAGTTCTTC. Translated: CASSDHNEQFF.

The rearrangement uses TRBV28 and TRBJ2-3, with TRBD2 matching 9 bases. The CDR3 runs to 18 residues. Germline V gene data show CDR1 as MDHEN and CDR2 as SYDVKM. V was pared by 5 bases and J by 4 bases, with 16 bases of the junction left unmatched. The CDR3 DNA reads TGTGCCAGCAGTCCTTTTTATAGCGGGAGCGGCGGGGCAGATACGCAGTATTTT. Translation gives CASSPFYSGSGGADTQYF. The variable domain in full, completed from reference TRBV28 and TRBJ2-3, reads DVKVTQSSRYLVKRTGEKVFLECVQDMDHENMFWYRQDPGLGLRLIYFSYDVKMKEKGDIPEGYSVSREKKERFSLILESASTNQTSMYLCASSPFYSGSGGADTQYFGPGTRLTVL.

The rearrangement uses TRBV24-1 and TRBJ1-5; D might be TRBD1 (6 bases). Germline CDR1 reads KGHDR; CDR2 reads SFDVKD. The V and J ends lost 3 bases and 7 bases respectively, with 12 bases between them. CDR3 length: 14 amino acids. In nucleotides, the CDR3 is TGTGCCACCAGTGATAACAGGGATCTACAGCCCCAGCATTTT. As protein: CATSDNRDLQPQHF.

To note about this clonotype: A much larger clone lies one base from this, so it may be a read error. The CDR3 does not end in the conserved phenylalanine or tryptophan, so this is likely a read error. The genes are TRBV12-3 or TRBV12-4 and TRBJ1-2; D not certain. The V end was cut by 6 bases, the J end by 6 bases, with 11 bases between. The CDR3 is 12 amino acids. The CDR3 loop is CASSSPGHGYTL. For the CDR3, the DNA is TGTGCCAGCAGCTCTCCTGGGCATGGCTACACCCTC.

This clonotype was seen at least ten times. The chain's CDR3 is CASSFQGIFQETQYF. CDR3 coding DNA: TGTGCCAGCAGTTTTCAGGGTATATTTCAAGAGACCCAGTACTTC. The chain joins TRBV28 to TRBJ2-5, with a tentative D call TRBD1 (5 bases). From germline, CDR1 is MDHEN and CDR2 SYDVKM. This CDR3 is 15 amino acids long. Trimming removed 3 bases from V and 2 bases from J, with 13 bases in between.